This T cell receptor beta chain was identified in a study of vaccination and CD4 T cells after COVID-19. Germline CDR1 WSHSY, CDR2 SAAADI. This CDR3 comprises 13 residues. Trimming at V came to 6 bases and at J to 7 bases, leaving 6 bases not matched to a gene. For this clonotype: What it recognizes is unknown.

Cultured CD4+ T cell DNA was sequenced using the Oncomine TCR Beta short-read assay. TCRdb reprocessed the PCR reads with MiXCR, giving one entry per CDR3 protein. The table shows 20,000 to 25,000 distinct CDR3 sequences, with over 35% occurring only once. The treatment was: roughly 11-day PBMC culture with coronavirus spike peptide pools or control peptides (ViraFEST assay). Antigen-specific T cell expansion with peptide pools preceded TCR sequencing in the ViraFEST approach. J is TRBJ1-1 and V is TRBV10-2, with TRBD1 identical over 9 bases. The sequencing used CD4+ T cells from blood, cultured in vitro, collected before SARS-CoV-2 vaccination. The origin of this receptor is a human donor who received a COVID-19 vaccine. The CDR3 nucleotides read TGCGCCAGCAGACAGGGGGCGAGGGGTGAAGCTTTCTTT. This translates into CASRQGARGEAFF.